The clone carrying this T cell receptor beta chain was recorded at least ten times. The antigen remains unidentified. This sample was taken from a study of T cells in Graves' hyperthyroidism and ophthalmopathy. Between the trimmed V and J ends, which lost 7 bases and 2 bases, there was a span of 13 bases. In germline, CDR1 is SGHRS, CDR2 YFSETQ. The CDR3 runs 14 residues. General study results and limits: Researchers found most expanded thyroid clonotypes above 0.001 in blood as well.

From RNA transcripts, TCR beta CDR3 regions were amplified. HTBI primers were used for first-round RT-PCR of the TCR CDR3. One entry per CDR3 protein results from TCRdb running MiXCR on the multiplex PCR reads. Of about 580,000 distinct CDR3 sequences in the sample, around 14% were seen once. Hyperthyroidism patients were newly diagnosed, had disease duration under 2 months, and were aged 18 to 65 years. Clinical symptoms, serum thyroxine and TRAb, thyroid ultrasound and orbital computed tomography together formed the diagnostic basis. Ahead of any ophthalmopathy symptoms, the blood sample was obtained at the first diagnosis of hyperthyroidism.

Sequencing was carried out using blood. The chain employs TRBV5-1 and TRBJ2-1, with a possible D match to TRBD2 (5 bases). This sequence was found in a woman in her twenties or thirties with Graves' hyperthyroidism that later progressed to Graves' ophthalmopathy. CDR3 sequence reads: CASGLGSPYNEQFF. CDR3 nucleotides: TGCGCCAGCGGACTGGGTTCCCCCTACAATGAGCAGTTCTTC.